This T cell receptor beta chain was obtained from a study of vaccination and CD4 T cells after COVID-19. Treatment meaning: roughly 10-day PBMC culture with coronavirus spike peptide pools or control peptides (ViraFEST assay). A word on this clonotype: Its specificity is not known.

The Oncomine TCR Beta short-read assay was applied to DNA of cultured CD4+ T cells. TCRdb independently ran MiXCR on the PCR reads; one entry per CDR3 protein. This sample carries about 20,000 distinct CDR3 sequences, around 28% of them seen once, and the ten largest clones take about a sixth. This CDR3 has 15 amino acids. Germline CDR1 is SGHNT and CDR2 is YYREEE (reference sequence). Between the trimmed V and J ends, which lost 0 bases and 2 bases, there was a span of 10 bases. The sequencing input was cultured CD4+ T cells from blood. This chain connects TRBV5-4 to TRBJ2-3; D is ambiguous. This clonotype was obtained from a human donor with COVID-19. The CDR3 sequence: CASSLGKRTTDTQYF. Written as DNA, the CDR3 is TGTGCCAGCAGCTTGGGGAAGCGTACCACAGATACGCAGTATTTT. The full variable domain, its missing parts supplied by reference TRBV5-4 and TRBJ2-3, is ETGVTQSPTHLIKTRGQQVTLRCSSQSGHNTVSWYQQALGQGPQFIFQYYREEENGRGNFPPRFSGLQFPNYSSELNVNALELDDSALYLCASSLGKRTTDTQYFGPGTRLTVL.